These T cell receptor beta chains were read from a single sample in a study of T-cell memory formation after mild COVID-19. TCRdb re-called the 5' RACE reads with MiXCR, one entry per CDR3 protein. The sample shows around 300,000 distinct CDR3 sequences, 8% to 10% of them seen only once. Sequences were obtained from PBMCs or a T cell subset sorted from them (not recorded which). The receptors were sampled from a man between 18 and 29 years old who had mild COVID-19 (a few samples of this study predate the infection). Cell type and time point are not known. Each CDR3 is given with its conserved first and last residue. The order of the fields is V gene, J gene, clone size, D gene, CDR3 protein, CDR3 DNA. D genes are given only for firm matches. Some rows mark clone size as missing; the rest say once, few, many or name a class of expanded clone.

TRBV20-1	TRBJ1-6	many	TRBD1	CSARDWQGDSYNSPLHF	TGCAGTGCTAGAGATTGGCAGGGGGATTCCTATAATTCACCCCTCCACTTT
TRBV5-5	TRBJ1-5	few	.	CASSLTLGGGSNQPQHF	TGTGCCAGCAGCTTAACGTTGGGGGGTGGGAGCAATCAGCCCCAGCATTTT
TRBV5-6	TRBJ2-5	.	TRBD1	CASSSSDRRLQETQYF	TGTGCCAGCAGCTCCTCGGACAGGCGCCTCCAAGAGACCCAGTACTTC
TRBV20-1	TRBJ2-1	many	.	CSAAPGGAAHNEQFF	TGCAGTGCAGCTCCAGGGGGGGCTGCCCACAATGAGCAGTTCTTC
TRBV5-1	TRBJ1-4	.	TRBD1	CASTPGQGDEKLFF	TGCGCCAGCACCCCGGGACAGGGGGATGAAAAACTGTTTTTT
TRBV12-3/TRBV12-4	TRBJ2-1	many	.	CASSLSNEQFF	TGTGCCAGCAGTCTAAGCAATGAGCAGTTCTTC
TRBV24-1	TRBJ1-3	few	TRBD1	CATSDRQGRNSGNTIYF	TGTGCCACCAGTGATAGACAGGGGCGAAACTCTGGAAACACCATATATTTT
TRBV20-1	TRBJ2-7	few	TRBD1	CSARDVDRGRIQYF	TGCAGTGCTAGAGACGTGGACAGGGGGCGAATTCAGTACTTC
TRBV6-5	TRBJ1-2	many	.	CASRRDGVDGYTF	TGTGCCAGCAGGAGAGACGGGGTAGACGGCTACACCTTC
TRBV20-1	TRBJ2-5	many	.	CSARVPRAPETQYF	TGCAGTGCTAGAGTACCAAGGGCCCCAGAGACCCAGTACTTC
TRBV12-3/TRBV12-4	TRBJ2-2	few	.	CASTLGGPNTGELFF	TGTGCCAGCACCTTGGGGGGCCCGAACACCGGGGAGCTGTTTTTT
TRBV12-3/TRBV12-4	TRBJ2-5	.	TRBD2	CASSKRGGQETQYF	TGTGCCAGTTCGAAGCGGGGGGGCCAAGAGACCCAGTACTTC
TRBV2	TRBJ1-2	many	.	CASSEGGYGYTF	TGTGCCAGCAGTGAGGGGGGATATGGCTACACCTTC
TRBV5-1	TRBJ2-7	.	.	CASSLSLVGYEQYF	TGCGCCAGCAGCTTGAGTTTGGTCGGTTACGAGCAGTACTTC
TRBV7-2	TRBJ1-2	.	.	CASSLMGVGGYTF	TGTGCCAGCAGCTTGATGGGGGTTGGTGGCTACACCTTC
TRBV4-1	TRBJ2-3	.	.	CASSRLSPVRATQYF	TGCGCCAGCAGCCGCCTTAGCCCCGTCCGGGCTACGCAGTATTTT
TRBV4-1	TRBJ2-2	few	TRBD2	CASSQAFRGGRASGELFF	TGCGCCAGCAGCCAAGCCTTCCGGGGGGGCCGGGCAAGCGGGGAGCTGTTTTTT
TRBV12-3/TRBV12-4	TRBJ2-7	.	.	CASSLQGAEQYF	TGTGCCAGCAGTTTACAGGGAGCCGAGCAGTACTTC
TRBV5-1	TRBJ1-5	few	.	CASSLDSGAQPQHF	TGCGCCAGCAGCTTGGATTCGGGGGCTCAGCCCCAGCATTTT
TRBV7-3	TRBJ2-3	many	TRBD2	CASSSIAGGGTDTQYF	TGTGCCAGCAGCTCCATAGCGGGGGGAGGCACAGATACGCAGTATTTT
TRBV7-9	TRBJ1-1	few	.	CASSLLGSQTAQAFF	TGTGCCAGCAGCCTGCTAGGATCCCAGACTGCTCAAGCTTTCTTT
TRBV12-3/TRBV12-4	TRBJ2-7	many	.	CASSTRTYEQYF	TGTGCCAGCAGCACTAGAACCTACGAGCAGTACTTC
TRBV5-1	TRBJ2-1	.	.	CASSPDPGNEQFF	TGCGCCAGCAGCCCGGATCCGGGAAATGAGCAGTTCTTC
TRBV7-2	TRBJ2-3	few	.	CASSFPVRNHTDTQYF	TGTGCCAGCAGCTTTCCAGTAAGGAACCACACAGATACGCAGTATTTT
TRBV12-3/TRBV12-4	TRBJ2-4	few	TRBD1	CASSSGTGAHIQYF	TGTGCCAGCAGTTCCGGGACAGGGGCGCACATTCAGTACTTC
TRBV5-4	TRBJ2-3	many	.	CASKSSTDTQYF	TGTGCCAGCAAATCTTCCACAGATACGCAGTATTTT
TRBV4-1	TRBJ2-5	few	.	CASRSRGEETQYF	TGCGCCAGCAGATCCCGGGGAGAGGAGACCCAGTACTTC